The rows below give T cell receptor beta chains drawn from one sample of a study of blood T cell repertoires in COVID-19. Clones were sequenced by immunoSEQ multiplex PCR, and TCRdb holds only the in-frame ones, with some missing. The table includes about 150,000 clones, about 85% detected once. Sequencing was performed on peripheral blood. These TCRs come from an older woman with COVID-19, enrolled during active disease. Both conserved end residues are part of each CDR3.

>TRBJ2-1|TRBV5-1
CASSSHNEQFF
>TRBJ1-2|TRBV5-1
CASSLGGQSAAVYGYTF
>TRBJ2-7|TRBV10-3
CAISESSSGRAPYEQYF
>TRBJ1-2|TRBV7-3
CASSANRGDGYTF
>TRBJ1-6|TRBV6-5
CASSTDWGDSPLHF
>TRBJ2-3|TRBV28
CASSPLGDTQYF
>TRBJ1-1|TRBV29-1
CSVARKQGTEAFF
>TRBJ1-6|TRBV30
CAWSPIQVRNNSPLHF
>TRBJ2-3|TRBV4-1
CASSLAGETDTQYF
>TRBJ1-5|TRBV19
CASTDRAVGQPQHF
>TRBJ1-3|TRBV6-1
CASSEPTGISGNTIYF
>TRBJ2-2|TRBV11-2
CASSVTNTGELFF
>TRBJ2-2|TRBV10-2
CASSELPGTGELFF
>TRBJ2-1|TRBV2
CASKTANLAGEGRNEQFF
>TRBJ1-1|TRBV7-3
CASSSVSNTEAFF
>TRBJ1-1|TRBV6-1
CASSEMDRAGTEAFF
>TRBJ2-2|TRBV4-2
CASSQNRDRNTGELFF
>TRBJ2-1|TRBV6-6
CASSQAGGFYNEQFF
>TRBJ2-7|TRBV4-1
CASSLGQGYEQYF
>TRBJ1-1|TRBV6-4
CASSRTGGTEAFF
>TRBJ1-5|TRBV20-1
CSASWGQNQPQHF
>TRBJ1-2|TRBV5-4
CASSLAGQGPYGYTF
>TRBJ1-6|TRBV5-1
CASSTRVDSPLHF
>TRBJ2-2|TRBV3-1/TRBV3-2
CASSLLKMVETGELFF
>TRBJ2-1|TRBV14
CASSQDGRLSNEQFF
>TRBJ2-6|TRBV19
CASSPAGSAANVLTF
>TRBJ1-2|TRBV7-9
CASSLQENYGYTF
>TRBJ2-3|TRBV7-7
CASSQNPGTSGTDTQYF
>TRBJ1-5|TRBV3-1/TRBV3-2
CASSPDRVNQPQHF
>TRBJ1-3|TRBV5-6
CASRFSGAGNTIYF
>TRBJ2-7|TRBV6-1
CASSEEAGFEEQYF
>TRBJ1-5|TRBV7-2
CASSLASSNQPQHF
>TRBJ2-4|TRBV18
CASSPNSLAKNIQYF
>TRBJ1-1|TRBV7-9
CASSLGRPYTEAFF
>TRBJ2-1|TRBV5-1
CASKFQAGSYNEQFF
>TRBJ2-1|TRBV19
CASRITSGPYNEQFF
>TRBJ1-5|TRBV19
CASRASDRGPNQPQHF
>TRBJ1-2|TRBV29-1
CSVEDRGRNYGYTF
>TRBJ1-1|TRBV6-6
CASSRGTEAFF
>TRBJ2-4|TRBV5-6
CASSLVIAKNIQYF
>TRBJ2-1|TRBV5-1
CASGSGGSINSEQFF
>TRBJ2-2|TRBV9
CASSVQGQGTGELFF
>TRBJ2-1|TRBV9
CASSVGTSGSSYNEQFF
>TRBJ2-2|TRBV14
CASSQDYYRKNTGELFF
>TRBJ2-1|TRBV7-3
CASRRLAGDVNEQFF
>TRBJ2-2|TRBV6-5
CASGKLAGSGELFF
>TRBJ1-3|TRBV4-1
CASSQDPGTALSSGNTIYF
>TRBJ2-7|TRBV6-2/TRBV6-3
CASSSAPSTSGRDYEQYF
>TRBJ1-1|TRBV5-4
CASSSRGNEAFF
>TRBJ2-7|TRBV5-1
CASSQDRTSYEQYF
>TRBJ2-7|TRBV10-3
CAISRQGYEQYF